This T cell receptor (beta chain) was sequenced in a study of blood T cell repertoires in COVID-19. Study information: The United States, Italy and Spain provided the acute and convalescent COVID-19 samples. From T cells, B-cell-depleted T cells, or PBMCs came the material, which was cDNA or gDNA.

This CDR3 has 18 amino acids. V was cut by 2 bases and J by 0 bases, with 19 bases left in between. Germline V gene data show CDR1 as PRHDT and CDR2 as FYEKMQ (reference sequence). Data came from immunoSEQ multiplex PCR; TCRdb stores just in-frame clones and leaves some out. The sample includes approximately 300,000 clones, 85% to 90% of them seen just once. The chain combines TRBV13 with TRBJ1-2; weak D call: TRBD1 (6 bases). Sequencing was done on a sample of PBMCs or T cells enriched from blood (not recorded which). The TCR was taken from a woman under 30 who had recovered from COVID-19. CDR3 bases: TGTGCCAGCAGCTTACCGAACTTCGGACAGCCTACTAACTATGGCTACACCTTC. Translated: CASSLPNFGQPTNYGYTF.